The clone carrying this TCR beta chain was recorded many times. Its antigen is unknown. TCRdb re-called the reads with MiXCR, one entry per CDR3 protein. The table lists roughly 240,000 distinct CDR3 sequences, under 8.5% of them singletons, with about 6.5% in the top ten. This entry belongs to a study of T cell repertoires in cytomegalovirus infection. Study-level information: Public TCR beta signatures marked donors with CMV infection and the matching HLA. General study findings and limits: Individuals carrying CMV plus the relevant HLA were identified by cumulative frequency of public TCR beta families. The ex vivo response showed dominance by HLA-C-restricted CMV-specific TCR beta clonotypes.

The CDR3 is 14 amino acids. J gave up 4 bases and V 4 bases, and 5 bases lay outside the gene matches. CDR1 and CDR2 from the germline V gene are SGHAT and FQNNGV. The chain combines TRBV11-2 with TRBJ2-3, with TRBD1 matching over 7 bases. The sequencing input was PBMCs. This receptor was identified in a human donor in good health (CMV status not recorded). Some clones in this sample may be carry-over from other donors' samples. In DNA, the CDR3 is TGTGCCAGCAGCTCTCCACAGGGGTCAGATACGCAGTATTTT. It specifies CASSSPQGSDTQYF.